Shown below are 21 T cell receptor beta chains from a single sample sequenced in a study of blood T cell repertoires in COVID-19. Method: immunoSEQ multiplex PCR; TCRdb's copy keeps in-frame clones and lacks some. The sample contains around 130,000 clones, roughly 85% of which appear only once. Source material: peripheral blood. These receptors came from a man aged 45 to 65 with acute or convalescent COVID-19.

The chain is built from TRBV28 and TRBJ1-1; D gene unclear. Germline CDR1 and CDR2: MDHEN and SYDVKM. V gave up 2 bases and J gave up 7 bases, with 8 bases separating them. This CDR3 is 12 amino acids long. Written as DNA, the CDR3 is TGTGCCAGCAGTTTAGAGGGCCTTGAAGCTTTCTTT. Translated, it gives CASSLEGLEAFF.

The chain couples TRBV5-5 to TRBJ2-7, with D perhaps matching TRBD1 (6 bases). V lost 3 bases, J lost 5 bases, and 9 bases lay in between. Germline lookup yields CDR1 SGHKS and CDR2 YYEKEE (reference sequence). The CDR3 contains 12 residues. CDR3 bases: TGTGCCAGCAGCTCCCAGGGGAACGAGCAGTACTTC. Translation: CASSSQGNEQYF.

The gene calls are TRBV10-1 and TRBJ1-2; D is ambiguous. The CDR3 totals 12 residues. V was cut by 5 bases and J by 4 bases, with 8 bases left in between. CDR1 is WNHNN and CDR2 is SYGVQD in the germline V gene (reference sequence). The CDR3 region is CASSPGSYGYTF. As DNA, the CDR3 is TGCGCCAGCAGTCCCGGGTCCTATGGCTACACCTTC.

The chain links TRBV5-1 to TRBJ2-7; maybe TRBD1 (6 bases). From germline, CDR1 is SGHRS and CDR2 YFSETQ. This CDR3 is 14 amino acids long. The germline V and J ends were trimmed by 0 bases and 2 bases, with 9 bases remaining between them. CDR3 DNA sequence: TGCGCCAGCAGCTTGGGGACAGACACCTACGAGCAGTACTTC. Residues: CASSLGTDTYEQYF.

The J gene is TRBJ2-7, the V gene TRBV7-9; D gene uncertain. CDR3 length: 12 amino acids. CDR1 SEHNR and CDR2 FQNEAQ come from the germline V gene (reference sequence). Trimming removed 5 bases at V and 2 bases at J, with 7 bases between. Written as DNA, the CDR3 is TGTGCCAGCAGCCCCTCCGCCTACGAGCAGTACTTC. Protein sequence: CASSPSAYEQYF.

This clone was recorded a few times. The chain carries TRBV2 and TRBJ1-2; tentative D call: TRBD1 (6 bases). Trimming pared 7 bases from V and 13 bases from J, leaving 16 bases between. Germline CDR1 SNHLY, CDR2 FYNNEI. The CDR3 has 11 residues. DNA of the CDR3: TGTGCCAGCAACCGGGACATCTCTACCACCTTC. Translation: CASNRDISTTF.

This chain links TRBV2 with TRBJ1-2; the match to TRBD1 covers 9 bases. This CDR3 comprises 14 residues. Germline V lookup: CDR1 SNHLY, CDR2 FYNNEI. J was trimmed by 7 bases and V by 4 bases; bases with no gene match: 7. Here the CDR3 reads CASSGGTGWRGYTF. The CDR3 coding sequence is TGTGCCAGCAGTGGGGGGACAGGGTGGCGTGGCTACACCTTC.

The chain joins TRBV11-2 to TRBJ1-2; D perhaps matches TRBD1 (5 bases). Germline V gene sequence: CDR1 SGHAT, CDR2 FQNNGV. V shed 1 base and J shed 4 bases, with 16 bases lying between them. CDR3 length: 16 amino acids. Here the CDR3 DNA reads TGTGCCAGCAGCTTAGTGTTCGACAGCCTACCCTATGGCTACACCTTC. It codes for CASSLVFDSLPYGYTF. Complete variable domain (other parts from reference TRBV11-2 and TRBJ1-2): EAGVAQSPRYKIIEKRQSVAFWCNPISGHATLYWYQQILGQGPKLLIQFQNNGVVDDSQLPKDRFSAERLKGVDSTLKIQPAKLEDSAVYLCASSLVFDSLPYGYTFGSGTRLTVV.

This chain joins TRBV11-3 and TRBJ2-2; no clear D gene. Trimming cost V 4 bases and J 2 bases, with 11 bases left between them. The CDR3 has 15 amino acids. From germline, CDR1 is SGHNT and CDR2 YENEEA. CDR3 residues: CASSSGTANTGELFF. The CDR3 DNA sequence: TGTGCCAGCAGCTCTGGAACAGCAAACACCGGGGAGCTGTTTTTT.

The chain uses TRBV11-2 and TRBJ1-3; no definite D call. CDR1 is SGHAT and CDR2 is FQNNGV in the germline V gene. V shed 5 bases and J shed 4 bases, with 9 bases lying between them. The CDR3 runs to 13 residues. CDR3 sequence reads: CASSPQYGNTIYF. CDR3 in DNA: TGTGCCAGCAGCCCACAGTACGGAAACACCATATATTTT.

The V and J genes are TRBV9 and TRBJ2-3; D is unclear. CDR3 length: 13 amino acids. The ends were cut back, 3 bases at V and 2 bases at J, with 7 bases in the middle. Germline CDR1 and CDR2: SGDLS and YYNGEE. This CDR3 reads CASSGGNTDTQYF. The CDR3, as DNA: TGTGCCAGCAGCGGAGGCAACACAGATACGCAGTATTTT.

V usage is TRBV9 and J usage is TRBJ2-3; no clear D gene. Between the trimmed V and J ends, which lost 3 bases and 4 bases, there was a span of 6 bases. Per germline, CDR1 SGDLS and CDR2 YYNGEE. The CDR3 spans 12 residues. The CDR3 sequence: CASSAHSDTQYF. The CDR3 region has the DNA TGTGCCAGCAGCGCCCACTCAGATACGCAGTATTTT. Looking up the rest from reference TRBV9 and TRBJ2-3 gives the full variable domain: DSGVTQTPKHLITATGQRVTLRCSPRSGDLSVYWYQQSLDQGLQFLIQYYNGEERAKGNILERFSAQQFPDLHSELNLSSLELGDSALYFCASSAHSDTQYFGPGTRLTVL.

The chain is built from TRBV27 and TRBJ1-5, with D possibly TRBD1 on 5 matching bases. The germline V and J ends were trimmed by 6 bases and 6 bases, with 18 bases remaining between them. Germline V CDR1 and CDR2: MNHEY, SMNVEV (reference sequence). The CDR3 loop spans 15 amino acids. Here the CDR3 reads CASRLRQTDTQPQHF. CDR3 DNA: TGTGCCAGCAGATTACGACAGACGGATACTCAGCCCCAGCATTTT.

The rearrangement links TRBV9 to TRBJ2-7; no clear D. Germline CDR1 reads SGDLS; CDR2 reads YYNGEE. There are 14 residues in the CDR3. V dropped 0 bases and J dropped 3 bases, with 10 bases sitting between them. As DNA, the CDR3 is TGTGCCAGCAGCGTAGGGCAGACTTACTACGAGCAGTACTTC. Translation: CASSVGQTYYEQYF. Supplemented by reference TRBV9 and TRBJ2-7, the full variable domain reads DSGVTQTPKHLITATGQRVTLRCSPRSGDLSVYWYQQSLDQGLQFLIQYYNGEERAKGNILERFSAQQFPDLHSELNLSSLELGDSALYFCASSVGQTYYEQYFGPGTRLTVT.

The gene calls are TRBV7-2 and TRBJ2-3, with D perhaps matching TRBD1 (6 bases). V shed 4 bases and J shed 1 base, with 9 bases lying between them. Germline values: CDR1 SGHTA, CDR2 FQGNSA. The CDR3 is 14 residues long. DNA of the CDR3: TGTGCCAGCAGCTCCGGGACACGCACAGATACGCAGTATTTT. Its protein is CASSSGTRTDTQYF. Full variable domain (missing parts from reference TRBV7-2 and TRBJ2-3): GAGVSQSPSNKVTEKGKDVELRCDPISGHTALYWYRQSLGQGLEFLIYFQGNSAPDKSGLPSDRFSAERTGGSVSTLTIQRTQQEDSAVYLCASSSGTRTDTQYFGPGTRLTVL.

This clone was observed a handful of times. The chain carries TRBV7-9 and TRBJ2-7; D is perhaps TRBD1 (6 bases). CDR1 is SEHNR and CDR2 is FQNEAQ in the germline V gene (reference sequence). The V end was cut by 4 bases, the J end by 6 bases, with 16 bases between. CDR3 length: 14 residues. The CDR3 spells CASSWRQAGVEQYF. Here the CDR3 DNA reads TGTGCCAGCAGCTGGAGACAGGCCGGAGTCGAGCAGTACTTC.

This clone was seen only a few times. This chain links TRBV3-1 (or the pseudogene TRBV3-2) with TRBJ1-4; a weak D match, TRBD1 (5 bases). Germline CDR1 and CDR2: LGHDT and YNNKEL (reference sequence). This CDR3 comprises 11 residues. Trimming removed 8 bases at V and 14 bases at J, with 15 bases between. The CDR3 loop is CASRDSGPLFF. CDR3 bases: TGTGCCAGCCGGGACTCCGGTCCTCTGTTTTTT.

The J gene is TRBJ1-1, the V gene TRBV19; D unclear. Germline CDR1 LNHDA, CDR2 SQIVND (reference sequence). The CDR3 runs 14 residues. V lost 6 bases and J 0 bases, leaving 11 bases between the germline ends. The chain's CDR3 is CASSYVALNTEAFF. CDR3 DNA sequence: TGTGCCAGTAGCTACGTTGCACTGAACACTGAAGCTTTCTTT.

This clone was observed a handful of times. V gene TRBV9 combines with J gene TRBJ1-5; 7 positions match TRBD1. Trimming removed 3 bases from V and 7 bases from J; junction bases left unmatched: 4. Germline V CDR1 and CDR2: SGDLS, YYNGEE. The CDR3 is 13 amino acids. The CDR3 nucleotides read TGTGCCAGCAGCGCCGGGGACAGACAGCCCCAGCATTTT. As protein: CASSAGDRQPQHF. Using reference TRBV9 and TRBJ1-5 for the parts outside the CDR3, the full variable domain is DSGVTQTPKHLITATGQRVTLRCSPRSGDLSVYWYQQSLDQGLQFLIQYYNGEERAKGNILERFSAQQFPDLHSELNLSSLELGDSALYFCASSAGDRQPQHFGDGTRLSIL.

The CDR3 DNA follows: TGTGCCAGCTTACTGACAGGGGATCACTATGGCTACACCTTC. It translates to CASLLTGDHYGYTF. The rearrangement links TRBV18 to TRBJ1-2; TRBD1 aligns across 8 bases. CDR3 size: 14 residues. J lost 3 bases, V lost 7 bases, and 7 bases had no gene match. Per the germline V gene, CDR1 is KGHSH and CDR2 is LQKENI.

V usage is TRBV19 and J usage is TRBJ1-2; 7 bases fit TRBD1. This CDR3 is 13 amino acids long. Germline V gene sequence: CDR1 LNHDA, CDR2 SQIVND (reference sequence). Germline trimming cut 4 bases from V and 6 bases from J; bases unmatched to any gene: 5. This CDR3 reads CASSTTGEDGYTF. The CDR3 DNA reads TGTGCCAGTAGTACAACAGGGGAGGATGGCTACACCTTC. The whole variable domain, remainder taken from reference TRBV19 and TRBJ1-2, is DGGITQSPKYLFRKEGQNVTLSCEQNLNHDAMYWYRQDPGQGLRLIYYSQIVNDFQKGDIAEGYSVSREKKESFPLTVTSAQKNPTAFYLCASSTTGEDGYTFGSGTRLTVV.